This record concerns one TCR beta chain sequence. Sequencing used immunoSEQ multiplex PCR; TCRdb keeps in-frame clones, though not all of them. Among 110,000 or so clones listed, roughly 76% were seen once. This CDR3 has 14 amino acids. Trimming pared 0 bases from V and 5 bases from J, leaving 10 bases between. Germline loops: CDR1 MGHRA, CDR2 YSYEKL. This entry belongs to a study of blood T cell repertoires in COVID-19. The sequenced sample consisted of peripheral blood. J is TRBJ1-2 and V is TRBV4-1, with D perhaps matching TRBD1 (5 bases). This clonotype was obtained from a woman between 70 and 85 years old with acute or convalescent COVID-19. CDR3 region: CASSQDGRVYGYTF. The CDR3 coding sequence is TGCGCCAGCAGCCAAGACGGCAGGGTTTATGGCTACACCTTC.